This T cell receptor (beta chain) appears in the sequencing data of a study of PD-1 blockade in classical Hodgkin lymphoma. Study-level points and caveats: Differences between repertoires have undefined causes, possibly disease activity or prior therapy. It was reported that newly diagnosed patients had less baseline TCR diversity than healthy donors. Unlike CD8+ TCR diversity, which did not rise significantly by C4D1, CD4+ TCR diversity did.

The CDR3 contains 14 residues. In germline, CDR1 is MNHEY, CDR2 SVGAGI. Trimming cost V 2 bases and J 0 bases, with 4 bases left between them. With respect to this clone: The antigen remains undetermined.

Time point denoted: cycle 4 day 1 (C4D1), after 6 weeks of nivolumab. Every patient was affected by relapse after autologous stem cell transplantation, while exposure to brentuximab vedotin was not uniform. PBMCs were thawed, and CD8+ T cells were then isolated from them by magnetic negative selection. Sequencing was performed with immunoSEQ multiplex PCR; in TCRdb, only in-frame clones are kept and a portion is missing. The top ten clones hold approximately 30% of a sample with under 3,500 clones, 75% to 85% of them seen once. This TCR derives from a human donor with classical Hodgkin lymphoma. The sample was CD8+ T cells from blood, taken before the fourth cycle of nivolumab. V usage is TRBV6-5 and J usage is TRBJ2-2; D unresolved. As DNA, the CDR3 is TGTGCCAGCAGTTACGGACCGAACACCGGGGAGCTGTTTTTT. Protein product: CASSYGPNTGELFF.